This T cell receptor (beta chain) was documented in a study of early T cells in non-severe SARS-CoV-2 infection. Study at large: Alpha and beta chains were unpaired, from unsorted whole-blood bulk RNA. The study's findings and limits: Matching with VDJdb favored anti-spike CD8 responses (missing private and CD4 specificities).

As for this clonotype: Its antigen is not identified.

Germline assignment: CDR1 SGHTA and CDR2 FQGNSA. With V trimmed by 5 bases and J by 5 bases, 12 bases remained unmatched. There are 16 residues in the CDR3. Each cDNA molecule carried a unique molecular identifier. TCRdb independently ran MiXCR on the 5' RACE reads; one entry per CDR3 protein. This table holds 68,000 or so distinct CDR3 sequences, approximately 11% found once. Material: whole blood. The chain is built from TRBV7-2 and TRBJ2-3; TRBD2 aligns across 8 bases. The TCR comes from an adult who was a healthcare worker with PCR-confirmed SARS-CoV-2 infection or an uninfected control (not recorded which). Here the CDR3 DNA reads TGTGCCAGCAGCCCCAGGAGCGGGAGAGGGAGAGATACGCAGTATTTT. Translated, it gives CASSPRSGRGRDTQYF.